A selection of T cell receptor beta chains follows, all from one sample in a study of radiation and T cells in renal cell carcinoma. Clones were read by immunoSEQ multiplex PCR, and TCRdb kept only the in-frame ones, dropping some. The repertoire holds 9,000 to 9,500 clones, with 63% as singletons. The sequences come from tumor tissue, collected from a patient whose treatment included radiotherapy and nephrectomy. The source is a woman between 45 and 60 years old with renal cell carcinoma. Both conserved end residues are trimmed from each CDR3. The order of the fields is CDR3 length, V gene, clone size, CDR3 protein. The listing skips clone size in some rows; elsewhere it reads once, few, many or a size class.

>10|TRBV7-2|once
ASSGVTNVLT
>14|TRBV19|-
ASSSSTGNGNQPQH
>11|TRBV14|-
ASSQDLGETQY
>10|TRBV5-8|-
ASSFLHTEAF
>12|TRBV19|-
ASSIQTNPGEQY
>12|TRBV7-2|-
ASSAPMGVETQY
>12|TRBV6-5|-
ASSLMTGGRGYT
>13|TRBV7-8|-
ASSLARSRGGGYT
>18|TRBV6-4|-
ASSDPHRTSGPGEGDTQY
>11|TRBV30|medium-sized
AWAQGWEEKLF